This T cell receptor beta chain stems from a study of blood T cell repertoires in COVID-19. Overall study context: Sites across the United States, Italy and Spain contributed samples from acute and convalescent COVID-19. Sources were T cells, B-cell-depleted T cells, or PBMCs; the material itself was cDNA or gDNA.

Original processing methods: Estimated nucleated cell counts came from reference gene primer amplification. Profiled with immunoSEQ multiplex PCR; TCRdb holds only in-frame clones, not every one. That table supplies the V and J calls and clone size; D and trimming were determined from the DNA. The table includes about 180,000 clones, about 88% detected once. The ends lost 3 bases at V and 7 bases at J; junction bases unmatched: 7. CDR1 and CDR2 from the germline V gene are SNHLY and FYNNEI. This CDR3 has 14 amino acids. The sequenced sample consisted of peripheral blood. This TCR was recovered from a woman aged 25 to 39 with active or convalescent COVID-19. V is TRBV2 and J is TRBJ1-2; 8 bases agree with TRBD1. CDR3 in amino acids: CASSETGDSIGYTF. The CDR3 nucleotides are TGTGCCAGCAGTGAGACAGGGGACTCGATTGGCTACACCTTC.